This entry lists 3 T cell receptor beta chains sequenced from one sample in a study of cytomegalovirus exposure and HLA in healthy donors. The PCR contained 60 Vbeta and 13 Jbeta primers. Method: immunoSEQ multiplex PCR; TCRdb's copy keeps in-frame clones and lacks some. The sample contains some 100,000 clones, around 76% of which appear only once. Sequencing input: PBMCs. These receptors all come from a woman in her forties or fifties in good health and CMV-seropositive.

The chain carries TRBV9 and TRBJ1-2; perhaps TRBD1 as D (6 bases). The CDR3 runs to 15 residues. Germline CDR1 is SGDLS and CDR2 is YYNGEE. V was clipped by 0 bases and J by 5 bases, with 14 bases between them. For the CDR3, the DNA is TGTGCCAGCAGCGTAGGGTCGAGGGACACTTATGGCTACACCTTC. Translation: CASSVGSRDTYGYTF.

This sequence joins TRBV4-1 and TRBJ2-7; TRBD2 matches 9 bases. Germline loops: CDR1 MGHRA, CDR2 YSYEKL. There are 17 residues in the CDR3. After removal of 0 bases from V and 3 bases from J, the junction contained 9 bases not matched to a gene. CDR3 sequence: CASSQEDSGSPNYEQYF. The CDR3 nucleotides read TGCGCCAGCAGCCAAGAGGATAGCGGGAGTCCTAACTACGAGCAGTACTTC.

The chain combines TRBV27 with TRBJ1-2; possibly TRBD1 for D (5 bases). The germline CDR1 and CDR2 sequences are MNHEY and SMNVEV (reference sequence). This CDR3 spans 12 amino acids. Deletions cut 3 bases from V and 7 bases from J, with 9 bases between. CDR3 DNA: TGTGCCAGCAGTTTCGGGCAGGGTGGCTACACCTTC. Its translation: CASSFGQGGYTF.